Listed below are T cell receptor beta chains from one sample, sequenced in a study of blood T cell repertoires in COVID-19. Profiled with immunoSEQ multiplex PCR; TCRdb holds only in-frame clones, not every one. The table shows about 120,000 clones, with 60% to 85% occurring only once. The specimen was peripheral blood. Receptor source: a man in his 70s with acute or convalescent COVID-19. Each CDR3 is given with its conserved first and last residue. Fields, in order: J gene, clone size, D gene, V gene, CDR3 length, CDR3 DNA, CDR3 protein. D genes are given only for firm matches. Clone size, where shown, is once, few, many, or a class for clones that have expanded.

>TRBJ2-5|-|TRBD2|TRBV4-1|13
TGCGCCAGCGCGGGACTAGTTTTTGAGACCCAGTACTTC
CASAGLVFETQYF
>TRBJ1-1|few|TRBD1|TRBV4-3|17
TGCGCCAGCAGACCAACGATTTGGGGGACAGGCGACACTGAAGCTTTCTTT
CASRPTIWGTGDTEAFF
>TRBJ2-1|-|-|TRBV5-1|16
TGCGCCAGCAGCTTGAAGCGGGCTCCCTACTACAATGAGCAGTTCTTC
CASSLKRAPYYNEQFF
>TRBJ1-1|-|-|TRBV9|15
TGTGCCAGCAGCGTAGCCCCGGGACAAAACACTGAAGCTTTCTTT
CASSVAPGQNTEAFF
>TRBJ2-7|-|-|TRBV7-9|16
TGTGCCAGCAGGCCCCCGGGCACAGGGGGGGACTACGAGCAGTACTTC
CASRPPGTGGDYEQYF
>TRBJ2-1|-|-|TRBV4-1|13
TGCGCCAGCAGCCCTAGAGGAAACAATGAGCAGTTCTTC
CASSPRGNNEQFF
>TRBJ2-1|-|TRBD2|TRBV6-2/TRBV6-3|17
TGTGCCAGCAGTTACTCGGCTAGCGGGAGAGTAGTCAATGAGCAGTTCTTC
CASSYSASGRVVNEQFF
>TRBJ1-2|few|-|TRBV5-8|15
TGTGCCAGCAGCCAAATGGAACTAGCTAACTATGGCTACACCTTC
CASSQMELANYGYTF
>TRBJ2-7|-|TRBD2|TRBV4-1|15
TGCGCCAGCAGCCAAGAAGGGACTAGAAGCTACGAGCAGTACTTC
CASSQEGTRSYEQYF
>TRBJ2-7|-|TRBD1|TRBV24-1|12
TGTGCCACCCGGGACAGGGGCTACGAGCAGTACTTC
CATRDRGYEQYF
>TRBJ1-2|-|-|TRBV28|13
TGTGCCAGCAGTTTATCAGGTCACTATGGCTACACCTTC
CASSLSGHYGYTF
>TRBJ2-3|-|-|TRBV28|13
TGTGCCAGCAGTTTAGAGGGCACAGATACGCAGTATTTT
CASSLEGTDTQYF
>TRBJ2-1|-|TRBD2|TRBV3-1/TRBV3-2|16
TGTGCCAGCAGCCTGGGGACTAGCGGGGCGAACAATGAGCAGTTCTTC
CASSLGTSGANNEQFF
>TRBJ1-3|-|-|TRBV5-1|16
TGCGCCAGCAGTGAATTTCCGGAGCTCTCTGGAAACACCATATATTTT
CASSEFPELSGNTIYF
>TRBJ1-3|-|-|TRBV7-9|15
TGTGCCAGCAGCTTAGGAGCAGGGTCTGGAAACACCATATATTTT
CASSLGAGSGNTIYF